The clone carrying this TCR beta chain showed up just a few times. Its specificity is unknown. These data are taken from a study of T cell responses to AZD1222 COVID-19 vaccine. Study results and caveats: Targets within unmutated variant regions were reportedly found for nearly half of spike-specific TCRs. When two AZD1222 doses had been given, Spike-specific TCR breadth and depth rose.

Sequencing used immunoSEQ multiplex PCR; TCRdb keeps in-frame clones, though not all of them. The sample contains about 180,000 clones, approximately 86% of which appear only once. Germline V lookup: CDR1 SEHNR, CDR2 FQNEAQ (reference sequence). After removal of 2 bases from V and 1 base from J, the junction contained 5 bases not matched to a gene. This CDR3 spans 17 amino acids. The source is an adult who received the AZD1222 COVID-19 vaccine. The chain joins TRBV7-9 to TRBJ1-1; TRBD1 agrees at 12 bases. The sequenced sample was peripheral blood, obtained 28 days after the second AZD1222 dose. The CDR3 reads CASSLFPGQGANTEAFF. CDR3 in DNA: TGTGCCAGCAGCTTATTTCCGGGACAGGGGGCGAACACTGAAGCTTTCTTT. Combining the CDR3 with reference TRBV7-9 and TRBJ1-1 gives the whole variable domain DTGVSQNPRHKITKRGQNVTFRCDPISEHNRLYWYRQTLGQGPEFLTYFQNEAQLEKSRLLSDRFSAERPKGSFSTLEIQRTEQGDSAMYLCASSLFPGQGANTEAFFGQGTRLTVV.